This T cell receptor beta chain emerged from a study of molecular identifiers for immune sequencing clone quantification. TCRdb recomputed calls from the PCR reads with MiXCR, one row per CDR3 protein. Of 80,000 to 95,000 distinct CDR3 sequences listed, around 19% are singletons. The CDR3 length is 16 residues. The V end lost 4 bases, the J end lost 0 bases, and 15 bases lay between the germline ends. The germline gives CDR1 MNHEY, CDR2 SVGEGT. This clonotype has a handful of counts. This TCR was sampled from a human donor in good health. Some libraries in this study had Jurkat cell RNA spiked in. The V gene is TRBV6-2 or TRBV6-3, the J gene TRBJ1-1, with a weak D call TRBD1 (5 bases). Specimen: naive CD8+ T cells from blood, with Jurkat cell RNA spiked in. As for subset: FACS-sorted CD8+CD4-CCR7+CD45RA+ naive T cells. CDR3 in amino acids: CASSSRTLAMNTEAFF. The CDR3 coding sequence is TGTGCCAGCAGTTCTCGGACACTTGCTATGAACACTGAAGCTTTCTTT.